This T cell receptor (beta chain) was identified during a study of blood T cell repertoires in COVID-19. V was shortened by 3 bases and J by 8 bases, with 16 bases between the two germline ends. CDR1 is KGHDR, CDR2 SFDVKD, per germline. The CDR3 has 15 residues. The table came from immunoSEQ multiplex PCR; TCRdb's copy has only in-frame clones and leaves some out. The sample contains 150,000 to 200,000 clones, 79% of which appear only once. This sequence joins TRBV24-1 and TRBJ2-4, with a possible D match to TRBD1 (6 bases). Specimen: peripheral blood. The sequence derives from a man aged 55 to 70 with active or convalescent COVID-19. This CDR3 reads CATSDPTGSGDIQYF. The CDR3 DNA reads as TGTGCCACCAGTGATCCAACAGGGTCGGGTGACATTCAGTACTTC.